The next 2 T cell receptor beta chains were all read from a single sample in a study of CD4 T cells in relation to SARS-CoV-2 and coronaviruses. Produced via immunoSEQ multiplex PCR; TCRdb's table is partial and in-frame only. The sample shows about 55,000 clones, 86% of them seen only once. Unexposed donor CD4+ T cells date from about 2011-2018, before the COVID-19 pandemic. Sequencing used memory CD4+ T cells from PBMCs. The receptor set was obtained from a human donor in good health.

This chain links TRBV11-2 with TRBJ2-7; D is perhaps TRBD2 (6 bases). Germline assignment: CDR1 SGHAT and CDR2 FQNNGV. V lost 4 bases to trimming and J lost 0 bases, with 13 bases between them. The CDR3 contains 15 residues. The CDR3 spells CASSSGEGSSYEQYF. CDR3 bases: TGTGCCAGCAGCTCGGGAGAGGGAAGCTCCTACGAGCAGTACTTC.

This chain's CDR3 is CASSKDKPGLAGGTYRYEQYF. The CDR3 region has the DNA TGTGCCAGCAGCAAAGACAAACCGGGACTAGCGGGAGGGACCTATCGTTACGAGCAGTACTTC. The V and J genes are TRBV21-1 and TRBJ2-7; the table names TRBD2, a call not compared with the DNA. TRBV21-1 is a documented pseudogene. The CDR3 is 21 residues long.